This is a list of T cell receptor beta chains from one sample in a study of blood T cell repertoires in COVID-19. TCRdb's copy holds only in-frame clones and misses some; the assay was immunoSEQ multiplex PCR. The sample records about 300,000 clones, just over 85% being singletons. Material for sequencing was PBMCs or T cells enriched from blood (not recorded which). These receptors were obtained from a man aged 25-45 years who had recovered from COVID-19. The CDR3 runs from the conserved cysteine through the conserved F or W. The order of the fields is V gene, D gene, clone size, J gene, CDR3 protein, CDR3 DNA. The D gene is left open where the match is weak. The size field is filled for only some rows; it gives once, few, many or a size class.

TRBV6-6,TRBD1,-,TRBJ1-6,CASSYLSGGISPLHF,TGTGCCAGCAGTTATCTCTCAGGGGGGATTTCACCCCTCCACTTT
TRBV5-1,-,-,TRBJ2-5,CASSARDIETQYF,TGCGCCAGCAGCGCCCGGGACATAGAGACCCAGTACTTC
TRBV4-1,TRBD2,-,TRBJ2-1,CASRLSGGAFNEQFF,TGCGCCAGCAGGCTGAGCGGGGGGGCCTTCAATGAGCAGTTCTTC
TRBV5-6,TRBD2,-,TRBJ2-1,CASSSLAGGPVEQFF,TGTGCCAGCAGCTCCTTAGCGGGAGGGCCGGTTGAGCAGTTCTTC
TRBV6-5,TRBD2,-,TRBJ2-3,CASNGLAGVTDTQYF,TGTGCCAGCAACGGACTAGCGGGAGTCACAGATACGCAGTATTTT
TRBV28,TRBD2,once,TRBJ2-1,CASSPPRIAGGPNNEQFF,TGTGCCAGCAGTCCTCCCCGCATAGCGGGGGGGCCCAACAATGAGCAGTTCTTC
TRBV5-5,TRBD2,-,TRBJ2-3,CASSFLAGGRSTDTQYF,TGTGCCAGCAGCTTTCTGGCGGGGGGGCGAAGCACAGATACGCAGTATTTT
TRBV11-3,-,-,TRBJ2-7,CASSLDPLYEQYF,TGTGCCAGCAGCTTAGATCCCCTCTACGAGCAGTACTTC
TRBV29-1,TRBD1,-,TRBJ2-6,CSVSGTGGLSGANVLTF,TGCAGCGTTTCCGGGACAGGGGGCCTGTCTGGGGCCAACGTCCTGACTTTC
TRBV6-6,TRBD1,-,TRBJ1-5,CASSEIRDRGGRYSNQPQHF,TGTGCCAGCAGCGAGATTAGGGACAGGGGAGGGAGATATAGCAATCAGCCCCAGCATTTT
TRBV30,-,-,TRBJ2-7,CAWRPGGEGYEQYF,TGTGCCTGGAGGCCCGGGGGTGAGGGCTACGAGCAGTACTTC
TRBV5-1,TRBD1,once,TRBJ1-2,CASSAGQGSGGYTF,TGCGCCAGCAGCGCGGGACAGGGGTCGGGAGGCTACACCTTC
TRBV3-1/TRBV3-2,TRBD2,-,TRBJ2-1,CASSLGLAGGGKVQFF,TGTGCCAGCAGCTTGGGACTAGCGGGAGGAGGGAAAGTGCAGTTCTTC
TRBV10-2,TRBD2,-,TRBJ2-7,CASSVAGDYEQYF,TGCGCCAGCAGTGTAGCGGGGGACTACGAGCAGTACTTC
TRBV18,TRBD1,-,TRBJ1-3,CASSPDGGTVSGNTIYF,TGTGCCAGCTCACCGGACGGAGGGACAGTCTCTGGAAACACCATATATTTT
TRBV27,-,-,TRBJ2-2,CASRYSGPTGELFF,TGTGCCAGCAGATATAGTGGGCCCACCGGGGAGCTGTTTTTT
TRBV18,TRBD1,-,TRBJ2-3,CASSPPGQGPNTQYF,TGTGCCAGCTCACCCCCGGGACAGGGGCCAAATACGCAGTATTTT
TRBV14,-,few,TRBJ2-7,CASSQDHSLYEQYF,TGTGCCAGCAGCCAAGACCACAGTCTCTACGAGCAGTACTTC
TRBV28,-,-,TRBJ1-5,CASSLVAAAYSNQPQHF,TGTGCCAGCAGTTTAGTCGCGGCAGCTTATAGCAATCAGCCCCAGCATTTT
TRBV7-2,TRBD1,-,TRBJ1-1,CASSFDRGMNTEAFF,TGTGCCAGCAGCTTTGACAGGGGGATGAACACTGAAGCTTTCTTT
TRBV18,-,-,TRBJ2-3,CASSPQTTRADTQYF,TGTGCCAGCTCACCACAGACAACGAGGGCAGATACGCAGTATTTT
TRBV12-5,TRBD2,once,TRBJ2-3,CASGSTFLAGVLDTQYF,TGTGCTAGTGGTTCCACCTTTCTAGCGGGAGTATTAGATACGCAGTATTTT
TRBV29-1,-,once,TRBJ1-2,CSVAEGANYGYTF,TGCAGCGTTGCGGAGGGCGCGAACTATGGCTACACCTTC
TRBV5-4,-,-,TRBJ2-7,CASSFWGDNYEQYF,TGTGCCAGCAGCTTTTGGGGCGACAACTACGAGCAGTACTTC
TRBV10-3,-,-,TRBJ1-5,CAINAQGLNQPQHF,TGTGCCATCAACGCGCAGGGCCTTAATCAGCCCCAGCATTTT
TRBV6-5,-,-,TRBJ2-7,CASVGGRHYEQYF,TGTGCCAGCGTCGGGGGGCGCCACTACGAGCAGTACTTC
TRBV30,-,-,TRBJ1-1,CAWNYGGNREAFF,TGTGCCTGGAACTACGGCGGAAACCGTGAAGCTTTCTTT
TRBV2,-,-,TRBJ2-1,CATQAGAHEQFF,TGTGCCACTCAGGCAGGGGCCCATGAGCAGTTCTTC
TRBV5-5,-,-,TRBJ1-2,CASSYVPPPGANYGYTF,TGTGCCAGCAGCTATGTACCCCCCCCGGGTGCTAACTATGGCTACACCTTC
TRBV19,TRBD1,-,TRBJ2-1,CASSMDRSYNEQFF,TGTGCCAGTAGTATGGACAGGAGCTACAATGAGCAGTTCTTC
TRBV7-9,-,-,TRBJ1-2,CASSLAYGTSEEGYGYTF,TGTGCCAGCAGCTTAGCGTACGGGACGTCGGAGGAGGGCTATGGCTACACCTTC
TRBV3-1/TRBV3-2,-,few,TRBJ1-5,CASSQARGGAQHF,TGTGCCAGCAGCCAAGCACGGGGGGGAGCCCAGCATTTT
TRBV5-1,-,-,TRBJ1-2,CASTNEGAYGYTF,TGCGCCAGCACCAATGAGGGAGCCTATGGCTACACCTTC
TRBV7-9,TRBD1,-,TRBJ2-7,CASSLEPGQGRYEQYF,TGTGCCAGCAGCTTAGAACCGGGACAGGGGAGGTACGAGCAGTACTTC
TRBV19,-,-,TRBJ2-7,CASSIWGGYEQYF,TGTGCCAGTAGTATCTGGGGCGGCTACGAGCAGTACTTC
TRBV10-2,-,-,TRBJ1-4,CASSEGSSNEKLFF,TGCGCCAGCAGTGAAGGTAGCTCTAATGAAAAACTGTTTTTT
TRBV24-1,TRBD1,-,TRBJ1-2,CATSGTFGSDRGYYGYTF,TGTGCCACCAGTGGGACCTTCGGGTCGGACAGGGGTTATTATGGCTACACCTTC
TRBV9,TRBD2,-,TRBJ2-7,CASSVGGGGYEQYF,TGTGCCAGCAGCGTAGGCGGGGGGGGATACGAGCAGTACTTC
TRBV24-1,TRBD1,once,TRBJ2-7,CATSDPGTGVGEQYF,TGTGCCACCAGTGATCCCGGGACAGGTGTCGGCGAGCAGTACTTC
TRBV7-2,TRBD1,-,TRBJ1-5,CASSWWTGGNNQPQHF,TGTGCCAGCAGCTGGTGGACAGGGGGCAACAATCAGCCCCAGCATTTT
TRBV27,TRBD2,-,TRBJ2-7,CASSLRLAGNEQYF,TGTGCCAGCAGTTTACGCCTAGCGGGAAACGAGCAGTACTTC
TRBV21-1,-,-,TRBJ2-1,CASSPTGSHNEQFF,TGTGCCAGCAGCCCCACAGGGTCCCACAATGAGCAGTTCTTC
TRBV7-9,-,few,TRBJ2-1,CASSLVSRLYSYNEQFF,TGTGCCAGCAGCTTAGTCTCCCGACTGTACTCCTACAATGAGCAGTTCTTC
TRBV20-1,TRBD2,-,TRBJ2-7,CSASSLAGDSDEQYF,TGCAGTGCTAGTTCCCTAGCGGGAGATTCTGACGAGCAGTACTTC
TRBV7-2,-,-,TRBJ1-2,CASSLDTNMGYGYTF,TGTGCCAGCAGCTTGGACACCAACATGGGGTATGGCTACACCTTC
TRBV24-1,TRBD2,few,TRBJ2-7,CATAGDSYEQYF,TGTGCCACGGCGGGGGACTCCTACGAGCAGTACTTC
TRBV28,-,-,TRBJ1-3,CASNDRAGVSAIYF,TGTGCCAGCAATGACCGGGCCGGGGTTTCTGCCATATATTTT
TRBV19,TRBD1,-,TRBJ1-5,CASSIWQGAGNQPQHF,TGTGCCAGTAGTATTTGGCAGGGGGCGGGCAATCAGCCCCAGCATTTT
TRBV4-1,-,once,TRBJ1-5,CASSQDLYLMDYSNQPQHF,TGCGCCAGCAGCCAAGATTTATATCTTATGGACTATAGCAATCAGCCCCAGCATTTT
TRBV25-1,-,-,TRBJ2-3,CASSARQDSTDTQYF,TGTGCCAGCAGTGCCCGACAGGATAGCACAGATACGCAGTATTTT
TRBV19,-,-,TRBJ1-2,CATKEGESNYGYTF,TGTGCCACCAAGGAGGGAGAATCAAACTATGGCTACACCTTC
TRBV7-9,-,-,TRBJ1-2,CASSFLVSGYGYTF,TGTGCCAGCAGCTTTTTAGTGTCAGGCTATGGCTACACCTTC
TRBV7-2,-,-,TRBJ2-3,CASSLARDTSTDTQYF,TGTGCCAGCAGCTTGGCCCGGGACACGAGCACAGATACGCAGTATTTT
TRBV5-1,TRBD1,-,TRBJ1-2,CASSLVWTGESYTF,TGCGCCAGCAGCTTGGTTTGGACAGGGGAAAGCTACACCTTC
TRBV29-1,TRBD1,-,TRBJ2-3,CSVPGQGGTDTQYF,TGCAGCGTGCCGGGACAGGGGGGCACAGATACGCAGTATTTT
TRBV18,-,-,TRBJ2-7,CASSPPGQTSYEQYF,TGTGCCAGCTCACCCCCGGGACAAACCTCCTACGAGCAGTACTTC